This T cell receptor beta chain was found in a study of blood T cells in healthy people across ages. At the level of the study: Capture via template switching afforded approximately one barcoded beta molecule per two T cells.

The CDR3 is made up of 13 amino acids. V was pared by 3 bases and J by 8 bases, with 13 bases between. CDR1 is DFQATT and CDR2 is SNEGSKA in the germline V gene (reference sequence). Each donor was a healthy Caucasian individual from Russia, aged about 6 to 95. The count of this clonotype is one. A J-beta primer mix and a sample-barcoded 5' primer were used in a second PCR of about 7 to 12 cycles. There were at least 2.5 million CDR3-containing paired-end reads obtained from each sample. One entry per CDR3 protein results from TCRdb running MiXCR on the 5' RACE reads. The sample yields 850,000 to 1,000,000 distinct CDR3 sequences, around 46% seen once.

This chain links TRBV20-1 with TRBJ1-4; no firm D call. The receptor was isolated from a man aged 25 to 45 in good health. Source material: blood. CDR3: CSASPGIGEKLFF. The DNA of the CDR3 is TGCAGTGCTAGTCCTGGAATTGGGGAAAAACTGTTTTTT.